Listed here are 8 T cell receptor beta chains from one sample, sequenced in a study of somatic mutations in cytotoxic T cells in rheumatoid arthritis. Some clones are missing from TCRdb's copy, which holds only in-frame ones; the method was immunoSEQ multiplex PCR. The table has around 23,000 clones, approximately 80% seen once. Sequenced: CD8+ T cells sorted from blood. These receptors were collected from an adult with rheumatoid arthritis.

The V and J genes are TRBV6-6 and TRBJ2-7; no firm D call. Germline-derived CDR1 and CDR2 are MNHNY and SVGAGI (reference sequence). V lost 6 bases to trimming and J lost 1 base, with 10 bases between them. The CDR3 loop spans 13 amino acids. CDR3 in DNA: TGTGCCAGCAGCCAACACGTGTCCTACGAGCAGTACTTC. It yields the protein CASSQHVSYEQYF.

The chain recombines TRBV4-2 with TRBJ2-6; TRBD2 is a possible D gene (5 bases). The CDR3 covers 17 residues. In germline, CDR1 is LGHNA, CDR2 YNFKEQ. Trimming took off 4 bases at V and 0 bases at J, with 13 bases between the two ends. The CDR3 loop reads CASSLLSRGSGANVLTF. Written as DNA, the CDR3 is TGTGCCAGCAGCCTCCTCTCCCGGGGCTCTGGGGCCAACGTCCTGACTTTC.

The genes are TRBV4-1 and TRBJ2-5, with 10 bases that match TRBD2. Per germline, CDR1 MGHRA and CDR2 YSYEKL. The CDR3 runs to 17 residues. Losses at the gene ends were 4 bases for V and 2 bases for J; bases not matched to a gene: 10. The CDR3 DNA sequence: TGCGCCAGCAGCCTCCGATTTAGCGGGGGGCATCAAGAGACCCAGTACTTC. This encodes CASSLRFSGGHQETQYF.

The chain recombines TRBV27 with TRBJ1-1, with unresolved D. Germline V gene sequence: CDR1 MNHEY, CDR2 SMNVEV (reference sequence). This CDR3 region has 16 residues. Between the trimmed V and J ends, which lost 6 bases and 6 bases, there was a span of 23 bases. CDR3 coding DNA: TGTGCCAGCAGAGGACTTATTCGAACCCACCACCCTGAAGCTTTCTTT. Translating gives CASRGLIRTHHPEAFF.

The chain links TRBV4-1 to TRBJ1-1; the match to TRBD1 covers 10 bases. This CDR3 spans 16 amino acids. Germline V lookup: CDR1 MGHRA, CDR2 YSYEKL. The V gene end was trimmed by 1 base and the J gene end by 2 bases; junction bases not matched to a gene: 4. The CDR3 here is CASSQAGTGVNTEAFF. CDR3 DNA sequence: TGCGCCAGCAGCCAAGCCGGGACAGGGGTTAACACTGAAGCTTTCTTT.

V usage is TRBV5-1 and J usage is TRBJ1-3; perhaps TRBD1 as D (5 bases). The CDR3 length is 16 residues. The V gene lost 0 bases and the J gene lost 1 base, with 11 bases spanning the gap. CDR1 is SGHRS, CDR2 YFSETQ, per germline. CDR3 coding DNA: TGCGCCAGCAGCTTGGAGGGACCTCTTTCTGGAAACACCATATATTTT. Its translation is CASSLEGPLSGNTIYF. Complete variable domain (other parts from reference TRBV5-1 and TRBJ1-3): KAGVTQTPRYLIKTRGQQVTLSCSPISGHRSVSWYQQTPGQGLQFLFEYFSETQRNKGNFPGRFSGRQFSNSRSEMNVSTLELGDSALYLCASSLEGPLSGNTIYFGEGSWLTVV.

The CDR3 bases are TGTGCCAGCAGCTTACGGGGGGCCCTCAATGAGCAGTTCTTC. Translated, it gives CASSLRGALNEQFF. The J gene is TRBJ2-1, the V gene TRBV11-3, with D perhaps TRBD2 (7 bases). V lost 2 bases and J lost 6, with 11 bases in between. This CDR3 comprises 14 residues. Germline CDR1 and CDR2: SGHNT and YENEEA.

This clone was counted once. This rearrangement joins TRBV27 to TRBJ2-1; 8 bases fit TRBD2. The CDR3 extends over 16 amino acids. Germline V gives CDR1 MNHEY, CDR2 SMNVEV (reference sequence). V was clipped by 6 bases and J by 2 bases; unmatched bases: 9. CDR3 in DNA: TGTGCCAGCAGAACCTCCAGCGGGGGCCCCTACAATGAGCAGTTCTTC. Protein: CASRTSSGGPYNEQFF.